Given below is one T cell receptor beta chain in context. The antigen is undetermined. Per the germline V gene, CDR1 is SGHNT and CDR2 is YYREEE (reference sequence). This CDR3 region has 14 residues. With V trimmed by 0 bases and J by 4 bases, 4 bases remained unmatched. Profiling relied on immunoSEQ multiplex PCR, and the TCRdb table lists in-frame clones only, not all of them. The table records 750,000 to 1,000,000 clones, nearly 95% of them present only once. The sample belongs to a study of shared clonotypes between healthy human individuals. The study's findings and limits: Rarefaction gave evidence that sorted-subset sequencing remained incomplete despite large depth. In a few donors, around 5% of naive CD4 clonotypes appeared in common.

CD45RO-negative CD8 cells positively selected for CCR7 made up the naive population, which excluded terminally differentiated effector memory CD45RA+ cells. Healthy adults negative for HIV, lacking recent acute infections or vaccinations, served as donors. All donors were Caucasian adults living in Nashville, Tennessee. The receptor was derived from a man aged 25 to 40 in good health. The chain couples TRBV5-4 to TRBJ2-7; 7 bases are shared with TRBD1. The specimen was naive CD8+ T cells sorted from blood. CDR3 amino acids: CASSLEGARYEQYF. CDR3 DNA sequence: TGTGCCAGCAGCTTGGAGGGGGCGAGGTACGAGCAGTACTTC. Full variable domain (remainder filled in from reference TRBV5-4 and TRBJ2-7): ETGVTQSPTHLIKTRGQQVTLRCSSQSGHNTVSWYQQALGQGPQFIFQYYREEENGRGNFPPRFSGLQFPNYSSELNVNALELDDSALYLCASSLEGARYEQYFGPGTRLTVT.